One and the same sample provided the 8 T cell receptor beta chains below, sequenced in a study of blood T cell repertoires in COVID-19. Assay: immunoSEQ multiplex PCR; the TCRdb copy retains only in-frame clones and omits some. This table holds about 100,000 clones, 85% found once. The sequenced material came from peripheral blood. All receptors derive from a man aged 45-65 years with active or convalescent COVID-19.

The chain has TRBV6-5 and TRBJ1-1; D unresolved. Germline-derived CDR1 and CDR2 are MNHEY and SVGAGI. Trimming left V 6 bases short and J 5 bases short, with 10 bases between. The CDR3 covers 12 residues. The CDR3 region is CASSDSWTEAFF. The CDR3 DNA reads as TGTGCCAGCAGCGACTCCTGGACTGAAGCTTTCTTT.

This rearrangement joins TRBV11-3 to TRBJ2-3; TRBD2 aligns across 10 bases. Looked up from germline, CDR1 is SGHNT and CDR2 is YENEEA. Unmatched junction bases numbered 2, after V lost 0 bases and J lost 2 bases. The CDR3 length is 16 residues. CDR3: CASSLEGTSVTDTQYF. In DNA form, the CDR3 reads TGTGCCAGCAGCTTAGAAGGGACTAGCGTCACAGATACGCAGTATTTT.

The CDR3 spells CATSPGAGGSSYEQYF. CDR3 in DNA: TGTGCCACCAGTCCCGGAGCGGGAGGCTCCTCCTACGAGCAGTACTTC. This chain joins TRBV24-1 and TRBJ2-7, with 9 bases lining up with TRBD2. V was clipped by 6 bases and J by 0 bases; unmatched bases: 8. The CDR3 has 16 residues. Germline CDR1 KGHDR, CDR2 SFDVKD.

This rearrangement joins TRBV19 to TRBJ2-7; perhaps TRBD1 as D (5 bases). Trimming took off 4 bases at V and 0 bases at J, with 10 bases between the two ends. Germline-derived CDR1 and CDR2 are LNHDA and SQIVND (reference sequence). This CDR3 has 14 residues. The CDR3 DNA follows: TGTGCCAGTAGTAACACAGGAGACTCCTACGAGCAGTACTTC. Amino acid sequence: CASSNTGDSYEQYF.

This chain links TRBV5-4 with TRBJ1-3; TRBD1 matches at 8 bases. Germline V gives CDR1 SGHNT, CDR2 YYREEE (reference sequence). V dropped 0 bases and J dropped 14; count of bases not matched to a gene: 7. This CDR3 spans 13 amino acids. The CDR3 DNA reads TGTGCCAGCAGCTTGGGCAGGGGGCGCTCCTTATATTTT. Residues: CASSLGRGRSLYF.

The chain employs TRBV28 and TRBJ1-2; no definite D call. The V gene's germline CDR1 is MDHEN and CDR2 SYDVKM. The CDR3 consists of 11 residues. V was pared by 6 bases and J by 5 bases, with 7 bases between. CDR3 in DNA: TGTGCCAGCAGCAACACATATGGCTACACCTTC. Translated, it gives CASSNTYGYTF.

This chain uses TRBV5-4 with TRBJ2-3, with 13 bases fitting TRBD2. The CDR3 sequence is 15 residues long. Germline V gene lookup returns CDR1 SGHNT and CDR2 YYREEE (reference sequence). The junction had 4 bases not matched to a gene; V was cut back by 0 bases and J by 9 bases. CDR3 sequence: CASSLGTSGSGTQYF. The DNA for the CDR3 is TGTGCCAGCAGCTTGGGGACTAGCGGGAGTGGGACGCAGTATTTT.

V gene TRBV5-1 combines with J gene TRBJ2-5; 8 bases are a match to TRBD2. V was clipped by 0 bases and J by 5 bases; unmatched bases: 3. The length of the CDR3 is 14 residues. CDR1 SGHRS and CDR2 YFSETQ come from the germline V gene. This chain's CDR3 is CASSLVAGSETQYF. The CDR3 DNA follows: TGCGCCAGCAGCTTGGTAGCGGGAAGTGAGACCCAGTACTTC.